This T cell receptor (beta chain) is drawn from a study of T cells in localized non-small cell lung cancer (dated by TCRdb to 2020 to 2021). With respect to the entire study: T cell repertoires of a few hundred early-stage NSCLC patients were analyzed, with tumors being compared against uninvolved tumor-adjacent lungs. All 240 or so NSCLC patients in the cohort were treatment-naive and had localized lung tumors that were resected. A mean age of around 66 years was recorded for the NSCLC patients, of whom more than 120 were male and about a hundred were female.

At diagnosis, peripheral blood, uninvolved tumor-adjacent lung and tumor were collected and were preserved as a mix of fresh-frozen and FFPE material. For TCR repertoire profiling, blood samples were analyzed in the form of peripheral blood mononuclear cells. Beyond this particular receptor, the publication reports: Since the design was exploratory, TCR variables were selected using unadjusted p-values with no false-discovery rate correction. Because multi-region sequencing of the tumors was not done, intratumor heterogeneity could not be ruled out. Longer overall survival was associated with higher T cell density in blood, whereas shorter survival was associated with higher clonality in adjacent lung. A median of around 57 of the top 100 tumor clones turned up in the paired uninvolved adjacent lung, and approximately 30 of those clones also ranked among the top 100 of that same adjacent lung. The highest T cell clonality was observed in uninvolved tumor-adjacent lung, where clonality exceeded that of tumor, suggesting that antigenic responses were more focused in uninvolved tumor-adjacent lung.

About this clone: The target of this receptor is not known. The junction departs from the called germline gene at one end, perhaps through a read error.

There are 11 amino acids in the CDR3, from cysteine to phenylalanine inclusive. The sequence is cut down to CDR3 DNA, 33 bases in frame from base 1. From the germline V gene (reference sequence), CDR1 is DFQATT and CDR2 is SNEGSKA. TCR beta CDR3 regions were sequenced from DNA using the immunoSEQ Assay. As for the original processing: T cell density was computed as TCR beta template counts normalized to usable DNA estimated by amplifying housekeeping genes. The preseqR package was used to estimate richness by extrapolating to 400,000 templates for PBMC samples and to 120,000 templates for tissue samples. Clonality was taken to be one minus Pielou's evenness. To identify tissue-enriched TCRs, differential abundance testing was run on productive amino-acid clonotypes with a minimum total count of 5 and an alpha of 0.1. Repertoire overlap between compartments was quantified with the Jaccard Index and Morisita Overlap Index. GLIPH clustered TCR beta CDR3s with public tetramer-defined viral CDR3s; viral motifs required at least three viral sequences plus V-gene enrichment. As stored in TCRdb, this immuneACCESS dataset retains in-frame rearrangements with V and J assigned. A fraction of the clones does not appear; measured against another copy, unresolved V genes explain less than half of the discrepancy, and the remainder lacks a known reason. That table furnishes V, J and clone size, whereas the DNA furnished D and trimming. For this sample the table gives around 91,000 clones, of which roughly 86% were detected only once. The ten largest clones capture about 15% of the sample.

This TCR came from a man aged 40-75 years with stage I squamous cell lung carcinoma. Here the chain combines TRBV20-1 and TRBJ1-2; perhaps TRBD1 is the D gene, with 6 bases matching. Sequencing was performed on peripheral blood, taken before any cancer treatment. This receptor has the CDR3 CSARGDTLLLF. The sequence in DNA is TGCAGTGCTAGAGGGGACACCCTCCTGTTATTC.